These T cell receptor beta chains were read from a single sample in a study of post-analysis software for immune sequencing data. TCRdb reprocessed the PCR reads via MiXCR and lists one record per CDR3 protein. The sample includes over 150,000 distinct CDR3 sequences, roughly 30% of them seen just once. Sequencing input: blood. The receptor source for this set is a girl aged 5 to 17 with multiple sclerosis. The CDR3 runs from the conserved cysteine through the conserved F or W. D genes are given only for firm matches. Clone size is shown for a subset of rows, as once, few, many or a class of expanded clone.

V	size	J	D	CDR3	DNA
TRBV12-3/TRBV12-4	many	TRBJ2-5	NA	CASSVRERETQYF	TGTGCCAGCAGTGTAAGGGAACGAGAGACCCAGTACTTC
TRBV2	NA	TRBJ2-2	NA	CASSVVERAGELFF	TGTGCCAGCAGTGTGGTTGAGAGGGCCGGGGAGCTGTTTTTT
TRBV5-1	many	TRBJ2-6	NA	CASSLSGSGANVLTF	TGCGCCAGCAGCTTATCGGGGTCTGGGGCCAACGTCCTGACTTTC
TRBV3-1	NA	TRBJ2-1	NA	CASSQTEWYNEQFF	TGTGCCAGCAGCCAGACAGAGTGGTACAATGAGCAGTTCTTC
TRBV12-3/TRBV12-4	NA	TRBJ1-1	TRBD1	CASRPTGDTEAFF	TGTGCCAGCAGACCGACAGGGGACACTGAAGCTTTCTTT
TRBV12-3/TRBV12-4	once	TRBJ1-5	NA	CASSKQQAGQPQHF	TGTGCCAGCAGTAAGCAACAGGCTGGCCAGCCCCAGCATTTT
TRBV5-1	NA	TRBJ1-2	NA	CASSGLPGRVDGYTF	TGCGCCAGCAGTGGCCTCCCCGGTAGGGTTGATGGCTACACCTTC
TRBV12-3/TRBV12-4	many	TRBJ2-4	NA	CASSLAVARINIQYF	TGTGCCAGCAGTTTAGCGGTCGCGAGGATCAACATTCAGTACTTC
TRBV10-3	NA	TRBJ2-2	TRBD2	CAIAAGEEGTGELFF	TGTGCCATCGCAGCGGGAGAGGAGGGCACCGGGGAGCTGTTTTTT
TRBV24-1	NA	TRBJ2-1	NA	CATSDGTIGSNEQFF	TGTGCCACCAGTGATGGGACCATCGGGAGCAATGAGCAGTTCTTC
TRBV6-1	NA	TRBJ2-1	NA	CASTVPRDYNEQFF	TGTGCCAGCACGGTACCCCGAGACTACAATGAGCAGTTCTTC
TRBV7-6	many	TRBJ2-1	NA	CASSSVGISSYNEQFF	TGTGCCAGCAGCTCGGTGGGGATTAGCTCCTACAATGAGCAGTTCTTC
TRBV12-3/TRBV12-4	NA	TRBJ1-1	NA	CASSLDGLGNTGAFF	TGTGCCAGCAGTTTAGATGGCCTGGGGAACACTGGAGCTTTCTTT
TRBV6-2/TRBV6-3	NA	TRBJ1-1	TRBD1	CASSSDSDRGNRFTEAFF	TGTGCCAGCAGTTCCGATTCGGACAGGGGGAACCGGTTCACTGAAGCTTTCTTT
TRBV29-1	few	TRBJ2-7	NA	CSVEDGGGGEQYF	TGCAGCGTTGAAGATGGAGGGGGTGGTGAGCAGTACTTC
TRBV7-2	few	TRBJ2-4	TRBD2	CASSSRLAGVNIQYF	TGTGCCAGCAGCTCCAGACTAGCGGGAGTAAACATTCAGTACTTC
TRBV5-1	many	TRBJ2-1	NA	CASRTGNNEQFF	TGCGCCAGTCGTACAGGGAACAATGAGCAGTTCTTC